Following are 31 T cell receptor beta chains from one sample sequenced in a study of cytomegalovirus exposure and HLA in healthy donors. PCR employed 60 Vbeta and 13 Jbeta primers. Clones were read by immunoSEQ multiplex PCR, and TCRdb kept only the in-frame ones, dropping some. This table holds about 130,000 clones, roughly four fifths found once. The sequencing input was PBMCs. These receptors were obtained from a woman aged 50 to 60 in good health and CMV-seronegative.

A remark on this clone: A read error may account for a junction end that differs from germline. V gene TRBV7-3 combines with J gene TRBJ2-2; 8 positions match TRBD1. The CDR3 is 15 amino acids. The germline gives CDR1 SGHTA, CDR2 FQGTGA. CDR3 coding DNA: TGTGCCAGCAGCCCGGGACAGGCCCACACTGGGGAGCTGTTTTTT. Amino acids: CASSPGQAHTGELFF.

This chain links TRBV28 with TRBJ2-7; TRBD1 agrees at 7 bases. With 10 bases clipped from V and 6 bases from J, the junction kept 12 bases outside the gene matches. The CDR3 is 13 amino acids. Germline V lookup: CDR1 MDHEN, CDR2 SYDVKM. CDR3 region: CAIRDSGKGEQYF. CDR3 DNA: TGTGCCATCCGGGACAGTGGAAAAGGCGAGCAGTACTTC.

CDR3 region: CANGLAGVNPSSYEQYV. CDR3 nucleotides: TGTGCCAACGGACTAGCGGGAGTCAATCCGAGCTCCTACGAGCAGTACGTC. This chain links TRBV30 with TRBJ2-7; 13 bases match TRBD2. There are 17 residues in the CDR3. Trimming cost V 8 bases and J 0 bases; bases outside gene matches: 13. Germline V gives CDR1 GTSNPN, CDR2 SVGIG (reference sequence).

CDR3 nucleotide sequence: TGCGCCAGCAGCTTGGACGGCTCTGGAAACACCATATATTTT. Residues: CASSLDGSGNTIYF. This chain connects TRBV5-1 to TRBJ1-3; D call uncertain. Germline CDR1 and CDR2: SGHRS and YFSETQ. Trimming cost V 0 bases and J 0 bases, with 4 bases left between them. The CDR3 loop spans 14 amino acids.

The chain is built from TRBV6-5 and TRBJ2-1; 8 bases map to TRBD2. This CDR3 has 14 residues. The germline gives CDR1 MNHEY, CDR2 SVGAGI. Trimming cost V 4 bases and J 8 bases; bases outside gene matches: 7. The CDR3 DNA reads TGTGCCAGCAGTTTCTCGGGGGGGATTGATGAGCAGTTCTTC. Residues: CASSFSGGIDEQFF.

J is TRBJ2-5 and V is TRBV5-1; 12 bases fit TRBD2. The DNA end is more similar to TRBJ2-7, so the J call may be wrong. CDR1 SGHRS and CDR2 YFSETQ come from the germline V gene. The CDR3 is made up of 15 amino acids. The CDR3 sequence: CASSFTTSGSYEQYF. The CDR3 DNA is TGCGCCAGCAGCTTCACGACTAGCGGGAGTTACGAGCAGTACTTC.

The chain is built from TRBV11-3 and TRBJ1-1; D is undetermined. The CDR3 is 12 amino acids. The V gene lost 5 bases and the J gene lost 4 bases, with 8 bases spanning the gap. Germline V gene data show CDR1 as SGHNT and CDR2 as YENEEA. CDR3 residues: CASSRSVTEAFF. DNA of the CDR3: TGTGCCAGCAGCCGCAGTGTCACTGAAGCTTTCTTT. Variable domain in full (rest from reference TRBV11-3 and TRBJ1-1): EAGVVQSPRYKIIEKKQPVAFWCNPISGHNTLYWYLQNLGQGPELLIRYENEEAVDDSQLPKDRFSAERLKGVDSTLKIQPAELGDSAVYLCASSRSVTEAFFGQGTRLTVV.

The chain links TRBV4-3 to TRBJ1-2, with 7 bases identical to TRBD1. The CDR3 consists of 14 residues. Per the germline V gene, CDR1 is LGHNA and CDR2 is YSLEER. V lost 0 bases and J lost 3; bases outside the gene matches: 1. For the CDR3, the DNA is TGCGCCAGCAGCCAAGACAGGGGGGACTATGGCTACACCTTC. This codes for CASSQDRGDYGYTF.

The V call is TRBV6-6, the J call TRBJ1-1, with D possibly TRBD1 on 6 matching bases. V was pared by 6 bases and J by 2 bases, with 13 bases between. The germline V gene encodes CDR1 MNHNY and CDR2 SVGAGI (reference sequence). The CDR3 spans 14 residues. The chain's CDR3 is CASSGKGVNTEAFF. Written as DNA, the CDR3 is TGTGCCAGCAGCGGGAAGGGGGTTAACACTGAAGCTTTCTTT.

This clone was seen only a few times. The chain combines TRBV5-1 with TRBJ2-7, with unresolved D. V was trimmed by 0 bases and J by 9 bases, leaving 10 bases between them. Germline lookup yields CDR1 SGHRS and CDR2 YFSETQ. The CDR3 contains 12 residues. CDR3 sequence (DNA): TGCGCCAGCAGCTTGGATCAGGTAGGGCAGTACTTC. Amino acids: CASSLDQVGQYF.

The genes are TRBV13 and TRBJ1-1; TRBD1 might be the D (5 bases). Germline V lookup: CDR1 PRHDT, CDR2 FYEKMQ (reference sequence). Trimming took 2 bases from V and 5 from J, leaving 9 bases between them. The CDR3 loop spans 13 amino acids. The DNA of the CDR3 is TGTGCCAGCAGCTTACAGGGATATACTGAAGCTTTCTTT. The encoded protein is CASSLQGYTEAFF. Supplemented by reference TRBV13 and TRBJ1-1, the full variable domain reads AAGVIQSPRHLIKEKRETATLKCYPIPRHDTVYWYQQGPGQDPQFLISFYEKMQSDKGSIPDRFSAQQFSDYHSELNMSSLELGDSALYFCASSLQGYTEAFFGQGTRLTVV.

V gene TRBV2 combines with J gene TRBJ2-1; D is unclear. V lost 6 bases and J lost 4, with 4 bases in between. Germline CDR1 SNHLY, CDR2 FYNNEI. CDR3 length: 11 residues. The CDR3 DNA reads TGTGCCAGCAGAGAGTACAATGAGCAGTTCTTC. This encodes CASREYNEQFF.

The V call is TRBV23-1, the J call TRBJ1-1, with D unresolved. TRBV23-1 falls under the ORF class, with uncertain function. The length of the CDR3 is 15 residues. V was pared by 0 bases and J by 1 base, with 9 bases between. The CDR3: CASSQSGRKNTEAFF. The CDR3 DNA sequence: TGCGCCAGCAGTCAATCGGGCAGGAAGAACACTGAAGCTTTCTTT.

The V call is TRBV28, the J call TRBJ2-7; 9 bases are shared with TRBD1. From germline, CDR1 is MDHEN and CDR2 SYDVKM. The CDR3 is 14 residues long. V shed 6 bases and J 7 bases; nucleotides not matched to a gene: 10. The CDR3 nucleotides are TGTGCCAGCAGAGGGGACAGGGTCCTGAGGGAGCAGTACTTC. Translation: CASRGDRVLREQYF.

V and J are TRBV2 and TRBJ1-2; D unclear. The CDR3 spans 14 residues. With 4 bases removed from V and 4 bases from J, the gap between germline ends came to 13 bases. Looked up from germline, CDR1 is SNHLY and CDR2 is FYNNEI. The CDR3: CASSVPRRSYGYTF. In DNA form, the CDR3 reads TGTGCCAGCAGTGTCCCCCGGAGATCCTATGGCTACACCTTC.

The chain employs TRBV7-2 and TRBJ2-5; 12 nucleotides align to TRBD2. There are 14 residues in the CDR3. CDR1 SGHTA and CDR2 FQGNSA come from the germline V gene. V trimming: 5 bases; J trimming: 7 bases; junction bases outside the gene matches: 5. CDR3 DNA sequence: TGTGCCAGCAGCCCGCTAGCGGGGGGGCTGACCCAGTACTTC. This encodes CASSPLAGGLTQYF. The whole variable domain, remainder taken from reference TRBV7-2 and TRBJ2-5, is GAGVSQSPSNKVTEKGKDVELRCDPISGHTALYWYRQSLGQGLEFLIYFQGNSAPDKSGLPSDRFSAERTGGSVSTLTIQRTQQEDSAVYLCASSPLAGGLTQYFGPGTRLLVL.

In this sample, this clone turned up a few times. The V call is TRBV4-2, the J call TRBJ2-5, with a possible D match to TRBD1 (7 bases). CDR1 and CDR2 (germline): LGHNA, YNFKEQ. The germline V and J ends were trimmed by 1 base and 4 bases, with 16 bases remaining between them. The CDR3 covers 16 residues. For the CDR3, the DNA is TGTGCCAGCAGCCAAGTGGGGGGAGCAGGGGGAGAGACCCAGTACTTC. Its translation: CASSQVGGAGGETQYF.

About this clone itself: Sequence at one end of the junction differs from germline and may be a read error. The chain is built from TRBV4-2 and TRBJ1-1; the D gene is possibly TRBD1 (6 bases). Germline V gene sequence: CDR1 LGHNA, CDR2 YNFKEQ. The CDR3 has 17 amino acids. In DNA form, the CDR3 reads TGTGCCAGCAGCCAAGAGGGGACACCAGGGCCGAACACTGAAACTTTCTTT. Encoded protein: CASSQEGTPGPNTETFF.

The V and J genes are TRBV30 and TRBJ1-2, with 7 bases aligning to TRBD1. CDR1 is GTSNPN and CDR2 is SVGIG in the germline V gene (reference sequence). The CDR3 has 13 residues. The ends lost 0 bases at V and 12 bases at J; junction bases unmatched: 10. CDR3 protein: CAWSVQGQPSHTF. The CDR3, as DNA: TGTGCCTGGAGTGTACAGGGACAGCCCAGTCACACCTTC.

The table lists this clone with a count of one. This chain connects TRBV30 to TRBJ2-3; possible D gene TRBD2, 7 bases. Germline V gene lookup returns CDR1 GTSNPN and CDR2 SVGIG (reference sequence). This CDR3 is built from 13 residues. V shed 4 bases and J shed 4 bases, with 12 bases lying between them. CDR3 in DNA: TGTGCCTGGAATTACGGGGGGCCAGATACGCAGTATTTT. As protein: CAWNYGGPDTQYF.

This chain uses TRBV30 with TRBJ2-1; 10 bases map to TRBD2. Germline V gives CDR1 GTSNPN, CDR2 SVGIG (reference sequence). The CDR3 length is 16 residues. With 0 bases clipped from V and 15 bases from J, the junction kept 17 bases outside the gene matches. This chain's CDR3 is CAWSVRTSGLTRASFF. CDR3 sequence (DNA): TGTGCCTGGAGTGTCCGGACTAGCGGACTTACTCGGGCGTCGTTCTTC.

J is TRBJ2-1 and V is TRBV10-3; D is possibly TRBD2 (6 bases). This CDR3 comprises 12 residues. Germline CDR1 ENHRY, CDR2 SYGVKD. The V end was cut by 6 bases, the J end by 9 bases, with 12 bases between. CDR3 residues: CAIRGGTTEQFF. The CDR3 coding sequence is TGTGCCATCAGGGGCGGGACGACTGAGCAGTTCTTC.

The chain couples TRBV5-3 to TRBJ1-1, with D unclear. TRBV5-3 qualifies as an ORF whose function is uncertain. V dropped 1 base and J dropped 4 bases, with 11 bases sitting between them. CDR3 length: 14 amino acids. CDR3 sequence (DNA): TGTGCCAGAAGCTTGAGCCGGGTTCGCACTGAAGCTTTCTTT. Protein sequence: CARSLSRVRTEAFF.

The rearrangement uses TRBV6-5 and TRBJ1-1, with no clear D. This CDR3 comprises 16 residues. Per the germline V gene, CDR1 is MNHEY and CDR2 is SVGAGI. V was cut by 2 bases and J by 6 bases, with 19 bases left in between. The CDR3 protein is CASSYVQILGSPEAFF. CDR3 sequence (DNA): TGTGCCAGCAGTTACGTGCAAATTCTAGGGAGCCCTGAAGCTTTCTTT.

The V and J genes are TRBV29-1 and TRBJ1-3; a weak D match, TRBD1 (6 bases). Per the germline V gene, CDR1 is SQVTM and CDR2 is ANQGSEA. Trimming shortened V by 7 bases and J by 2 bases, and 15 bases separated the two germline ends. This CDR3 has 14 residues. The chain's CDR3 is CSGGLGTTGNTIYF. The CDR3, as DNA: TGCAGCGGGGGCCTCGGGACAACTGGAAACACCATATATTTT.

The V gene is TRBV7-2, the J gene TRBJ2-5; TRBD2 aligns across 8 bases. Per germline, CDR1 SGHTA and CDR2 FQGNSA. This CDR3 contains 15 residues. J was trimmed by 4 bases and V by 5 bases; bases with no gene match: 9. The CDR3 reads CASSESSGRGETQYF. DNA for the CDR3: TGTGCCAGCAGCGAGTCTAGCGGGCGAGGAGAGACCCAGTACTTC.

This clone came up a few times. The CDR3 reads CSVDGQGKAYGYTF. The CDR3 nucleotides are TGCAGCGTAGATGGACAGGGGAAAGCCTATGGCTACACCTTC. This rearrangement joins TRBV29-1 to TRBJ1-2; 9 nucleotides align to TRBD1. Germline CDR1 and CDR2: SQVTM and ANQGSEA. This CDR3 comprises 14 residues. Germline trimming cut 6 bases from V and 4 bases from J; bases unmatched to any gene: 9. Full variable domain (rest looked up from reference TRBV29-1 and TRBJ1-2): SAVISQKPSRDICQRGTSLTIQCQVDSQVTMMFWYRQQPGQSLTLIATANQGSEATYESGFVIDKFPISRPNLTFSTLTVSNMSPEDSSIYLCSVDGQGKAYGYTFGSGTRLTVV.

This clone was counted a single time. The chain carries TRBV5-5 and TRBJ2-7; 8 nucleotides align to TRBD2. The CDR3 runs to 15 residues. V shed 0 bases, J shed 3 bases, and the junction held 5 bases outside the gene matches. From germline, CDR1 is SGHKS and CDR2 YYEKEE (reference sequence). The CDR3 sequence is CASSLEAGGIYEQYV. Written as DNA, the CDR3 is TGTGCCAGCAGCTTGGAGGCGGGAGGAATCTACGAGCAGTACGTC.

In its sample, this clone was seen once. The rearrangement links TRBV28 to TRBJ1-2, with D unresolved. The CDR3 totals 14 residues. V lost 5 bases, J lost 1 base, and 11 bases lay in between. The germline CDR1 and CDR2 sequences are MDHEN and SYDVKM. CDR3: CASSRTGFNYGYTF. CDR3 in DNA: TGTGCCAGCAGTCGGACGGGATTTAACTATGGCTACACCTTC.

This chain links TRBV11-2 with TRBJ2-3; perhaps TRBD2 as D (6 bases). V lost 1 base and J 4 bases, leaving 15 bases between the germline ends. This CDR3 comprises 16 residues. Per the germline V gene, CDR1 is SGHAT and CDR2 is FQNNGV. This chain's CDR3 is CASSLAAGWGPDTQYF. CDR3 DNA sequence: TGTGCCAGCAGCTTAGCGGCGGGATGGGGCCCAGATACGCAGTATTTT.

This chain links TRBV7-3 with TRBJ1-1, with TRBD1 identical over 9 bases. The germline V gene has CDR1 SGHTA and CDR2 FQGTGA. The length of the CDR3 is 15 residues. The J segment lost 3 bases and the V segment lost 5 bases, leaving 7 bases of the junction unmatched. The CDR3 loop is CASSPEGQGYTEAFF. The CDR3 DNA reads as TGTGCCAGCAGCCCCGAAGGACAGGGGTACACTGAAGCTTTCTTT.